This T cell receptor beta chain came from a study of T cells after yellow fever vaccination. This clonotype was seen a few times. The antigen remains unidentified. Germline CDR1 MNHEY, CDR2 SMNVEV (reference sequence). The ends were cut back, 4 bases at V and 2 bases at J, with 18 bases in the middle. This CDR3 contains 16 residues. General study points: FACS-sorted repertoires might harbor abundant contaminating clonotypes from the bulk population.

TCRdb redid the calling of the 5' RACE reads with MiXCR, one entry per CDR3 protein. The sample has hundreds of thousands of distinct CDR3 sequences; approximately 13% are singletons. The sequencing used PBMCs, collected on the day of the yellow fever booster vaccination. J is TRBJ2-7 and V is TRBV27; no clear D. This TCR was recovered from a man aged 25-45 years who received the YFV17D yellow fever vaccine. The CDR3: CASSSTYREITYEQYF. DNA for the CDR3: TGTGCCAGCAGTTCCACGTACCGAGAAATCACCTACGAGCAGTACTTC.